The present entry profiles one T cell receptor beta chain with its context. The data stem from a study of blood T cell repertoires in COVID-19. Study as a whole: Spain, Italy and the United States supplied samples that represented acute and convalescent COVID-19.

Enrolled through a virtual design, the participants were between roughly 18 and 90 years of age and came from 24 US areas. All recovered Cohort 3 donors got two negative PCRs, got clearance, or saw symptom resolution. Authors' data handling: How many nucleated cells were present was estimated from reference gene primer amplification. Assay: immunoSEQ multiplex PCR; the TCRdb copy retains only in-frame clones and omits some. V, J and clone size are those of that table, while D and trimming were read from the DNA. Of approximately 200,000 clones in the sample, roughly 90% were seen once. Germline assignment: CDR1 SEHNR and CDR2 FQNEAQ (reference sequence). V was cut by 5 bases and J by 5 bases, with 15 bases left in between. The CDR3 is made up of 14 amino acids.

This receptor was taken from a woman aged 25 to 45 who had recovered from COVID-19. The chain uses TRBV7-9 and TRBJ1-2; D remains ambiguous. Sequencing was carried out using PBMCs or T cells enriched from blood (not recorded which). CDR3 DNA sequence: TGTGCCAGCAGCGCCGTGGAGGGCGCGTATGGCTACACCTTC. Residues: CASSAVEGAYGYTF.